A selection of T cell receptor beta chains follows, all from one sample in a study of CD8+ T cells in alopecia areata. Clones were sequenced by immunoSEQ multiplex PCR, and TCRdb holds only the in-frame ones, with some missing. The sample includes under 200,000 clones, less than 80% seen only once; the top ten take approximately 14%. This material consisted of CD4+ T cells sorted from blood, taken at week 24, from a patient treated with tofacitinib. The receptor source for this set is a human donor with alopecia areata. Each CDR3 is given with its conserved first and last residue. Each record gives: J gene, V gene, D gene, clone size, CDR3 protein, CDR3 DNA. D genes are given only for firm matches. Clone size, where shown, is once, few, many, or a class for clones that have expanded.

TRBJ1-1,TRBV29-1,NA,NA,CSVEPRRGDTEAFF,TGCAGCGTTGAACCCCGGAGAGGCGACACTGAAGCTTTCTTT
TRBJ2-7,TRBV29-1,TRBD1,NA,CSFVRQGYEQYF,TGCAGCTTTGTGAGACAGGGCTACGAGCAGTACTTC
TRBJ1-2,TRBV27,NA,NA,CASSPVDNGYTF,TGTGCCAGCAGTCCCGTTGACAATGGCTACACCTTC
TRBJ1-2,TRBV29-1,NA,NA,CSAYDSLNYGYTF,TGCAGCGCTTACGACAGCCTCAACTATGGCTACACCTTC
TRBJ1-2,TRBV30,NA,few,CAWSVGRIYGYTF,TGTGCCTGGAGTGTCGGCAGGATATATGGCTACACCTTC
TRBJ2-5,TRBV4-1,TRBD1,NA,CASSRGTGGGGAQYF,TGCGCCAGCAGCCGAGGGACAGGGGGCGGAGGAGCCCAGTACTTC
TRBJ1-2,TRBV29-1,NA,NA,CSVPISTAIYGYTF,TGCAGCGTCCCGATCTCTACAGCCATCTATGGCTACACCTTC
TRBJ1-4,TRBV7-2,TRBD1,few,CASSAQQGWAEKLFF,TGTGCCAGCAGCGCCCAACAGGGGTGGGCTGAAAAACTGTTTTTT
TRBJ1-6,TRBV27,NA,NA,CASSFAGNSPLHF,TGTGCCAGCAGTTTTGCCGGCAATTCACCCCTCCACTTT
TRBJ1-2,TRBV2,NA,few,CASKEGGYTF,TGTGCCAGCAAAGAAGGTGGCTACACCTTC
TRBJ1-6,TRBV7-6,TRBD1,few,CASSQTGNYNSPLHF,TGTGCCAGCAGCCAGACAGGGAACTATAATTCACCCCTCCACTTT
TRBJ2-1,TRBV5-6,NA,NA,CASSLAGQQFF,TGTGCCAGCAGCTTGGCCGGTCAGCAGTTCTTC
TRBJ2-7,TRBV5-1,TRBD1,NA,CASSLSGTGSPYEQYF,TGCGCCAGCAGCCTTTCCGGGACAGGGAGTCCCTACGAGCAGTACTTC
TRBJ1-5,TRBV7-9,NA,NA,CASSLDRVPGSNQPQHF,TGTGCCAGCAGCTTAGACAGGGTGCCCGGGAGCAATCAGCCCCAGCATTTT
TRBJ1-1,TRBV29-1,NA,NA,CSVDPWELNTEAFF,TGCAGCGTTGACCCCTGGGAGTTGAACACTGAAGCTTTCTTT
TRBJ1-6,TRBV6-6,NA,NA,CASSYSIGAGSPLHF,TGTGCCAGCAGTTACTCGATCGGGGCGGGTTCACCCCTCCACTTT
TRBJ2-5,TRBV11-2,NA,NA,CASSLFLGDIQETQYF,TGTGCCAGCAGCTTATTTCTCGGGGATATACAAGAGACCCAGTACTTC
TRBJ2-3,TRBV7-9,TRBD1,few,CASSSQGARADTQYF,TGTGCCAGCAGCTCCCAGGGGGCGCGGGCAGATACGCAGTATTTT
TRBJ1-5,TRBV19,NA,few,CASADSGDQPQHF,TGTGCCAGTGCCGACAGCGGCGATCAGCCCCAGCATTTT
TRBJ1-2,TRBV11-2,NA,NA,CASSLDRVPDYGYTF,TGTGCCAGCAGCTTAGATCGGGTCCCTGACTATGGCTACACCTTC
TRBJ1-2,TRBV19,NA,NA,CASTLDTNGYTF,TGTGCCAGTACCCTAGACACGAATGGCTACACCTTC
TRBJ1-2,TRBV6-5,TRBD1,NA,CASSTRGQGNYGYTF,TGTGCCAGCAGTACCCGGGGACAGGGGAACTATGGCTACACCTTC
TRBJ2-3,TRBV29-1,TRBD2,NA,CSVQTSGVTDTQYF,TGCAGCGTGCAGACTAGCGGGGTAACAGATACGCAGTATTTT
TRBJ2-3,TRBV15,NA,NA,CATSIGLVGGTDTQYF,TGTGCCACCAGCATAGGTCTCGTAGGGGGTACAGATACGCAGTATTTT
TRBJ2-3,TRBV6-5,NA,NA,CASSYSLGSHADTQYF,TGTGCCAGCAGTTACTCTCTTGGTAGCCACGCAGATACGCAGTATTTT
TRBJ2-1,TRBV4-2,NA,NA,CASSQKGRGGTKLYNEQFF,TGTGCCAGCAGCCAAAAAGGGAGAGGGGGGACCAAATTATACAATGAGCAGTTCTTC
TRBJ2-2,TRBV9,NA,NA,CASSPRPTGELFF,TGTGCCAGCAGCCCCCGTCCCACCGGGGAGCTGTTTTTT
TRBJ1-2,TRBV30,NA,NA,CAWSYPDRPPSAYGYTF,TGTGCCTGGAGTTATCCGGATCGGCCCCCAAGCGCCTATGGCTACACCTTC
TRBJ2-7,TRBV4-1,NA,few,CASSQEGWGSYEQYF,TGCGCCAGCAGCCAAGAGGGGTGGGGCTCCTACGAGCAGTACTTC
TRBJ2-5,TRBV30,NA,once,CAWSVIGVQETQYF,TGTGCCTGGAGTGTAATCGGGGTTCAGGAGACCCAGTACTTC
TRBJ1-1,TRBV27,NA,few,CASSSLTGWVAEAFF,TGTGCCAGCAGTTCCCTTACAGGGTGGGTCGCTGAAGCTTTCTTT
TRBJ2-5,TRBV28,NA,few,CASSTLVGLETQYF,TGTGCCAGCAGCACCCTCGTGGGCCTGGAGACCCAGTACTTC
TRBJ2-5,TRBV4-2,NA,NA,CASSQDSTRASPGETQYF,TGTGCCAGCAGCCAAGATTCGACACGTGCTAGCCCAGGAGAGACCCAGTACTTC
TRBJ2-3,TRBV29-1,NA,NA,CSARTVLTDTQYF,TGCAGCGCCCGAACCGTACTAACAGATACGCAGTATTTT
TRBJ2-7,TRBV6-5,NA,few,CASWGGASYEQYF,TGTGCCAGCTGGGGCGGGGCCTCCTACGAGCAGTACTTC
TRBJ2-7,TRBV10-3,NA,NA,CAISAPQASSYEQYF,TGTGCCATCAGTGCACCCCAGGCGAGCTCCTACGAGCAGTACTTC
TRBJ2-2,TRBV19,TRBD1,NA,CASGGQANTGELFF,TGTGCCAGTGGGGGACAGGCGAACACCGGGGAGCTGTTTTTT
TRBJ1-4,TRBV29-1,NA,NA,CSVVTGKGTNEKLFF,TGCAGCGTTGTTACAGGGAAAGGAACTAATGAAAAACTGTTTTTT
TRBJ2-3,TRBV4-1,NA,NA,CASSQLRGTQYF,TGCGCCAGCAGCCAACTTCGCGGTACGCAGTATTTT
TRBJ2-7,TRBV30,NA,NA,CAWDDRPYEQYF,TGTGCCTGGGATGACAGACCCTACGAGCAGTACTTC
TRBJ2-6,TRBV27,NA,NA,CASRRMTGSGANVLTF,TGTGCCAGCAGAAGGATGACAGGTTCTGGGGCCAACGTCCTGACTTTC
TRBJ1-6,TRBV19,NA,NA,CASTDRYYNSPLHF,TGTGCCAGTACCGACAGATACTATAATTCACCCCTCCACTTT
TRBJ2-2,TRBV5-1,NA,few,CASSLDPNTGELFF,TGCGCCAGCAGCTTGGACCCGAACACCGGGGAGCTGTTTTTT
TRBJ2-5,TRBV30,NA,NA,CAWSVRRGLGETQYF,TGTGCCTGGAGTGTACGCCGAGGGCTCGGGGAGACCCAGTACTTC
TRBJ1-1,TRBV6-5,NA,NA,CASSYSRGEAFF,TGTGCCAGCAGTTACTCTAGGGGAGAAGCTTTCTTT
TRBJ2-3,TRBV10-3,NA,NA,CAISGQGGSDTQYF,TGTGCCATCAGTGGTCAGGGTGGGTCGGATACGCAGTATTTT
TRBJ2-5,TRBV5-1,NA,few,CASRGLQETQYF,TGCGCCAGCAGGGGGCTTCAAGAGACCCAGTACTTC
TRBJ1-5,TRBV30,NA,NA,CAWSRGGTEPQHF,TGTGCCTGGAGTCGGGGGGGTACGGAGCCCCAGCATTTT
TRBJ2-7,TRBV23-1,NA,NA,CASSQSSEQGGSYEQYF,TGCGCCAGCAGTCAATCTTCAGAACAGGGTGGGAGCTACGAGCAGTACTTC
TRBJ1-1,TRBV5-1,NA,NA,CASSLDPGSANTEAFF,TGCGCCAGCAGCTTAGACCCAGGGAGTGCGAACACTGAAGCTTTCTTT
TRBJ1-4,TRBV6-5,NA,NA,CASSYVPWGELFF,TGTGCCAGCAGTTACGTGCCCTGGGGGGAACTGTTTTTT
TRBJ2-2,TRBV2,TRBD1,NA,CASSGQGMNTGELFF,TGTGCCAGCAGTGGACAGGGTATGAACACCGGGGAGCTGTTTTTT